Included here is one T cell receptor beta chain sequence, with context. Recruitment covered about two dozen US areas and drew participants whose ages spanned about 18 to 100 years. Participants reported their clinical history, and cohort assignment relied on those reports. This sample is part of a study of blood T cell repertoires in COVID-19. Across the whole study: Some COVID-19 samples were acute and others convalescent; all came from the United States, Italy and Spain. Sources were T cells, B-cell-depleted T cells, or PBMCs; the material itself was cDNA or gDNA.

The trim removed 6 bases at V and 4 bases at J, leaving 6 bases unmatched. The CDR3 loop spans 17 amino acids. From germline, CDR1 is KGHDR and CDR2 SFDVKD. The protocol was immunoSEQ multiplex PCR, while the TCRdb copy is restricted to in-frame clones and leaves out a portion. Of nearly 250,000 clones in the sample, more than 80% were seen once. The sequenced material came from PBMCs or T cells enriched from blood (not recorded which). The chain links TRBV24-1 to TRBJ2-1, with TRBD2 matching over 15 bases. The TCR comes from a man in his fifties or sixties who had been exposed to COVID-19. CDR3 amino acids: CATSRGLAGGSYNEQFF. CDR3 nucleotides: TGTGCCACCAGTAGAGGACTAGCGGGAGGGTCTTACAATGAGCAGTTCTTC.